This TCR beta chain came from a study of identical twins. Regarding the study as a whole: Out-of-frame alpha sequences shared by twins were enriched for low generation probability.

cDNA carried unique molecular identifiers, and a universal primer site was added by template switching. In TCRdb, the 5' RACE reads were re-called with MiXCR into one record per CDR3 protein. The data hold about 720,000 distinct CDR3 sequences, with about 20% observed a single time. After removal of 0 bases from V and 5 bases from J, the junction contained 13 bases not matched to a gene. The CDR3 length is 18 residues. Germline V gene lookup returns CDR1 LNHNV and CDR2 YYDKDF (reference sequence). This clonotype was picked up a small number of times. The antigen remains undetermined. This sample also appeared in a second study, on T cells expressing NK-cell markers. That report adds: HCMV specificity of expanded NKG2C+ T cell clones remained unclear.

This sequence was found in a woman under 30 in good health. The sample was PBMCs. This sequence joins TRBV15 and TRBJ2-1; 7 nucleotides match TRBD2. The CDR3 coding sequence is TGTGCCACCAGCAGAGATACCGGCCGGCTAGCGGAGCACAATGAGCAGTTCTTC. Encoded protein: CATSRDTGRLAEHNEQFF.